This T cell receptor beta chain was captured by sequencing in a study of T cell changes during pregnancy in multiple sclerosis. Assay: immunoSEQ multiplex PCR; the TCRdb copy retains only in-frame clones and omits some. The data show more than 95,000 clones, about 90% seen once. The germline CDR1 and CDR2 sequences are MNHEY and SMNVEV (reference sequence). The CDR3 sequence is 14 residues long. Trimming stripped 6 bases from V and 4 bases from J, with 16 bases between. The specimen was peripheral blood, collected after pregnancy. The J gene is TRBJ2-7, the V gene TRBV27; D possibly corresponds to TRBD2 (6 bases). The clonotype was recovered from a female donor with multiple sclerosis, enrolled in a pregnancy study. CDR3 loop: CASSVGGSKYEQYF. The CDR3 coding sequence is TGTGCCAGCAGCGTCGGAGGGAGTAAGTACGAGCAGTACTTC.